This is a list of T cell receptor beta chains from one sample in a study of blood T cell repertoires in COVID-19. Produced via immunoSEQ multiplex PCR; TCRdb's table is partial and in-frame only. The table shows fewer than 50,000 clones, with 76% occurring only once. The sample was peripheral blood. The receptors were sampled from a man at least 80 years old with acute or convalescent COVID-19. Both conserved end residues are part of each CDR3. The D gene is left open where the match is weak. Clone size appears in some rows only: once, few, many, or a class for an expanded clone.

D gene: TRBD1
V gene: TRBV2
clone size: large
J gene: TRBJ1-4
CDR3 protein: CASRDRVGSEKLFF
CDR3 DNA: TGTGCCAGCAGGGACAGGGTGGGGAGCGAAAAACTGTTTTTT

D gene: NA
V gene: TRBV9
clone size: NA
J gene: TRBJ2-1
CDR3 protein: CASSVGGWGDEQFF
CDR3 DNA: TGTGCCAGCAGCGTTGGTGGATGGGGGGATGAGCAGTTCTTC

D gene: TRBD1
V gene: TRBV7-8
clone size: NA
J gene: TRBJ2-5
CDR3 protein: CASSLGAGTGYQETQYF
CDR3 DNA: TGTGCCAGCAGCTTAGGAGCCGGGACAGGGTACCAAGAGACCCAGTACTTC

D gene: TRBD1
V gene: TRBV9
clone size: once
J gene: TRBJ1-3
CDR3 protein: CASSVAGDRSGNTIYF
CDR3 DNA: TGTGCCAGCAGCGTAGCCGGGGACAGATCTGGAAACACCATATATTTT

D gene: NA
V gene: TRBV7-3
clone size: NA
J gene: TRBJ2-1
CDR3 protein: CASSLSGANNEQFF
CDR3 DNA: TGTGCCAGCAGCTTATCGGGAGCAAACAATGAGCAGTTCTTC

D gene: NA
V gene: TRBV5-1
clone size: few
J gene: TRBJ2-5
CDR3 protein: CASRGNLGQETQYF
CDR3 DNA: TGCGCCAGTAGAGGGAATTTGGGCCAAGAGACCCAGTACTTC

D gene: NA
V gene: TRBV10-3
clone size: NA
J gene: TRBJ1-6
CDR3 protein: CAISESGGGSYNSPLHF
CDR3 DNA: TGTGCCATCAGTGAGAGCGGGGGAGGGTCCTATAATTCACCCCTCCACTTT

D gene: NA
V gene: TRBV2
clone size: once
J gene: TRBJ2-4
CDR3 protein: CASRRGLAKNIQYF
CDR3 DNA: TGTGCCAGCAGGAGAGGACTAGCCAAAAACATTCAGTACTTC

D gene: NA
V gene: TRBV21-1
clone size: NA
J gene: TRBJ1-5
CDR3 protein: CASSPREGGAYNQPQHF
CDR3 DNA: TGTGCCAGCAGCCCAAGGGAGGGAGGGGCGTACAATCAGCCCCAGCATTTT

D gene: NA
V gene: TRBV5-1
clone size: few
J gene: TRBJ2-6
CDR3 protein: CASKFSGVGSGANVLTF
CDR3 DNA: TGCGCCAGCAAGTTCTCGGGAGTAGGATCTGGGGCCAACGTCCTGACTTTC

D gene: NA
V gene: TRBV11-2
clone size: few
J gene: TRBJ2-7
CDR3 protein: CASSLDGRRDYEQYF
CDR3 DNA: TGTGCCAGCAGCTTAGATGGGAGACGGGACTACGAGCAGTACTTC

D gene: TRBD1
V gene: TRBV16
clone size: NA
J gene: TRBJ2-5
CDR3 protein: CASSQNRGTQYF
CDR3 DNA: TGTGCCAGCAGCCAAAACAGGGGGACCCAGTACTTC

D gene: TRBD2
V gene: TRBV30
clone size: NA
J gene: TRBJ2-2
CDR3 protein: CAWSVWGRGGTGELFF
CDR3 DNA: TGTGCCTGGAGTGTATGGGGGAGGGGTGGAACCGGGGAGCTGTTTTTT

D gene: TRBD2
V gene: TRBV5-1
clone size: NA
J gene: TRBJ2-3
CDR3 protein: CASSSGLAADTQYF
CDR3 DNA: TGCGCCAGCAGCTCGGGACTAGCGGCAGATACGCAGTATTTT

D gene: TRBD1
V gene: TRBV2
clone size: NA
J gene: TRBJ1-2
CDR3 protein: CASRLEGAYGYTF
CDR3 DNA: TGTGCCAGCAGGCTCGAGGGGGCCTATGGCTACACCTTC

D gene: NA
V gene: TRBV25-1
clone size: once
J gene: TRBJ1-2
CDR3 protein: CASSEGSGIYGYTF
CDR3 DNA: TGTGCCAGCAGTGAGGGCTCAGGCATCTATGGCTACACCTTC

D gene: TRBD1
V gene: TRBV6-1
clone size: NA
J gene: TRBJ1-6
CDR3 protein: CASSEGQGKSYNSPLHF
CDR3 DNA: TGTGCCAGCAGTGAAGGACAGGGAAAATCCTATAATTCACCCCTCCACTTT

D gene: TRBD2
V gene: TRBV9
clone size: NA
J gene: TRBJ2-3
CDR3 protein: CASSTSGGTDTQYF
CDR3 DNA: TGTGCCAGCAGCACTAGCGGGGGTACAGATACGCAGTATTTT

D gene: NA
V gene: TRBV9
clone size: NA
J gene: TRBJ2-2
CDR3 protein: CASSVRHSNTGELFF
CDR3 DNA: TGTGCCAGCAGCGTACGACATTCGAACACCGGGGAGCTGTTTTTT

D gene: NA
V gene: TRBV19
clone size: few
J gene: TRBJ2-1
CDR3 protein: CASSPTPRGIGDEQFF
CDR3 DNA: TGTGCCAGTAGTCCCACACCCAGAGGGATTGGGGATGAGCAGTTCTTC

D gene: NA
V gene: TRBV6-6
clone size: NA
J gene: TRBJ1-4
CDR3 protein: CASSLEGTGKLFF
CDR3 DNA: TGTGCCAGCAGCCTGGAGGGGACCGGAAAACTGTTTTTT

D gene: TRBD1
V gene: TRBV27
clone size: NA
J gene: TRBJ1-4
CDR3 protein: CASSSRDRGYEKLFF
CDR3 DNA: TGTGCCAGCAGTTCACGGGACAGGGGTTATGAAAAACTGTTTTTT

D gene: NA
V gene: TRBV5-4
clone size: NA
J gene: TRBJ2-7
CDR3 protein: CASSPASGSEQYF
CDR3 DNA: TGTGCCAGCAGCCCCGCCTCGGGGTCCGAGCAGTACTTC

D gene: TRBD2
V gene: TRBV29-1
clone size: NA
J gene: TRBJ2-7
CDR3 protein: CSVGGGLGAGGYEQYF
CDR3 DNA: TGCAGCGTTGGAGGAGGGTTAGGAGCGGGAGGGTACGAGCAGTACTTC

D gene: NA
V gene: TRBV2
clone size: once
J gene: TRBJ2-7
CDR3 protein: CATSPIITSYEQYF
CDR3 DNA: TGTGCCACCTCTCCTATTATAACCTCCTACGAGCAGTACTTC

D gene: NA
V gene: TRBV6-5
clone size: NA
J gene: TRBJ2-2
CDR3 protein: CASSYLGAGELFF
CDR3 DNA: TGTGCCAGCAGCTACTTAGGGGCCGGGGAGCTGTTTTTT

D gene: TRBD2
V gene: TRBV15
clone size: medium-sized
J gene: TRBJ2-3
CDR3 protein: CATSRARGGSDTQYF
CDR3 DNA: TGTGCCACCAGCAGAGCCCGGGGGGGCTCAGATACGCAGTATTTT

D gene: NA
V gene: TRBV5-4
clone size: NA
J gene: TRBJ1-6
CDR3 protein: CASSLDQGGNSPLHF
CDR3 DNA: TGTGCCAGCAGCTTGGATCAGGGAGGAAATTCACCCCTCCACTTT

D gene: NA
V gene: TRBV2
clone size: NA
J gene: TRBJ2-7
CDR3 protein: CASREGTAEQYF
CDR3 DNA: TGTGCCAGCAGGGAGGGGACAGCCGAGCAGTACTTC

D gene: NA
V gene: TRBV19
clone size: NA
J gene: TRBJ1-2
CDR3 protein: CASSFRDINLYGYTF
CDR3 DNA: TGTGCCAGTAGTTTCCGGGACATAAACCTCTATGGCTACACCTTC

D gene: NA
V gene: TRBV19
clone size: NA
J gene: TRBJ2-5
CDR3 protein: CASGPRHPPQETQYF
CDR3 DNA: TGTGCCAGTGGGCCCCGGCATCCACCCCAAGAGACCCAGTACTTC

D gene: TRBD1
V gene: TRBV28
clone size: NA
J gene: TRBJ1-4
CDR3 protein: CASSTDRVDEKLFF
CDR3 DNA: TGTGCCAGCAGTACGGACAGGGTTGATGAAAAACTGTTTTTT

D gene: NA
V gene: TRBV28
clone size: few
J gene: TRBJ2-2
CDR3 protein: CASSSSTNTGELFF
CDR3 DNA: TGTGCCAGCAGTTCCAGTACGAACACCGGGGAGCTGTTTTTT

D gene: NA
V gene: TRBV6-6
clone size: NA
J gene: TRBJ2-7
CDR3 protein: CASSYRVGEPYEQYF
CDR3 DNA: TGTGCCAGCAGTTATCGGGTAGGGGAACCCTACGAGCAGTACTTC

D gene: TRBD2
V gene: TRBV6-1
clone size: NA
J gene: TRBJ2-1
CDR3 protein: CASSEVGLAGPSYNEQFF
CDR3 DNA: TGTGCCAGCAGTGAAGTTGGACTAGCGGGACCATCCTACAATGAGCAGTTCTTC

D gene: TRBD1
V gene: TRBV10-3
clone size: few
J gene: TRBJ1-2
CDR3 protein: CAISGTGRVYGYTF
CDR3 DNA: TGTGCCATCAGTGGGACAGGGAGGGTCTATGGCTACACCTTC

D gene: TRBD2
V gene: TRBV11-1
clone size: NA
J gene: TRBJ2-3
CDR3 protein: CASSLAMAGGSDTQYF
CDR3 DNA: TGTGCCAGCAGCTTAGCGATGGCGGGGGGATCAGATACGCAGTATTTT

D gene: TRBD2
V gene: TRBV4-2
clone size: NA
J gene: TRBJ2-7
CDR3 protein: CASSQEAGGPVYPYEQYF
CDR3 DNA: TGTGCCAGCAGCCAAGAGGCGGGGGGGCCTGTTTACCCCTACGAGCAGTACTTC

D gene: NA
V gene: TRBV6-5
clone size: NA
J gene: TRBJ1-4
CDR3 protein: CASTPIPPTNEKLFF
CDR3 DNA: TGTGCCAGCACCCCTATACCTCCAACTAATGAAAAACTGTTTTTT

D gene: NA
V gene: TRBV30
clone size: NA
J gene: TRBJ1-3
CDR3 protein: CAWSVSSNTIYF
CDR3 DNA: TGTGCCTGGAGTGTATCCTCAAACACCATATATTTT

D gene: TRBD1
V gene: TRBV5-1
clone size: NA
J gene: TRBJ1-2
CDR3 protein: CASSFGQGETYGYTF
CDR3 DNA: TGCGCCAGCAGCTTCGGACAGGGGGAAACATATGGCTACACCTTC

D gene: TRBD1
V gene: TRBV7-2
clone size: few
J gene: TRBJ2-2
CDR3 protein: CASSQGASANTGELFF
CDR3 DNA: TGTGCCAGCAGCCAGGGGGCTAGCGCGAACACCGGGGAGCTGTTTTTT

D gene: NA
V gene: TRBV5-4
clone size: once
J gene: TRBJ1-4
CDR3 protein: CASSLALNEKLFF
CDR3 DNA: TGTGCCAGCAGCTTGGCCCTAAATGAAAAACTGTTTTTT

D gene: NA
V gene: TRBV19
clone size: NA
J gene: TRBJ1-5
CDR3 protein: CASSIDRVGEQPQHF
CDR3 DNA: TGTGCCAGTAGTATAGATCGGGTAGGGGAACAGCCCCAGCATTTT

D gene: TRBD2
V gene: TRBV6-1
clone size: once
J gene: TRBJ2-3
CDR3 protein: CASSEPSGRADTQYF
CDR3 DNA: TGTGCCAGCAGTGAACCCAGCGGGAGGGCAGATACGCAGTATTTT